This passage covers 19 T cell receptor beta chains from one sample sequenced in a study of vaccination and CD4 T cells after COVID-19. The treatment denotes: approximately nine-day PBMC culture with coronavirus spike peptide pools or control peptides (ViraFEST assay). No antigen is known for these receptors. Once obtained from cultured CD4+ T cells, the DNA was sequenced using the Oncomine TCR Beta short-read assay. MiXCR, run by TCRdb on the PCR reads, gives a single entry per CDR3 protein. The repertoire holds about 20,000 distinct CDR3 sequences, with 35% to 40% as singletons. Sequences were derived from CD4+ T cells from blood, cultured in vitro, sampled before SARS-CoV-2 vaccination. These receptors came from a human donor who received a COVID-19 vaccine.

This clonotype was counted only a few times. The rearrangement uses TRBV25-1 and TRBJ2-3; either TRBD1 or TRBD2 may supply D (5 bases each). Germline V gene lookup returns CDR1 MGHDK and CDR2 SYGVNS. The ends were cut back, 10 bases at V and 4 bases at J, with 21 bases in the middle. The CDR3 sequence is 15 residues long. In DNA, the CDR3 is TGTGCCACAGCAGAGTACAGAGGGGCAGCAGATACGCAGTATTTT. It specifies CATAEYRGAADTQYF.

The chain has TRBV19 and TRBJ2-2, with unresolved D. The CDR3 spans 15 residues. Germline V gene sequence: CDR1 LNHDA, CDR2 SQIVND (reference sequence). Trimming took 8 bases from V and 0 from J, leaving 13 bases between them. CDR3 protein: CASRLDASNTGELFF. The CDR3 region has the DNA TGTGCCAGTCGGCTGGACGCGTCGAACACCGGGGAGCTGTTTTTT.

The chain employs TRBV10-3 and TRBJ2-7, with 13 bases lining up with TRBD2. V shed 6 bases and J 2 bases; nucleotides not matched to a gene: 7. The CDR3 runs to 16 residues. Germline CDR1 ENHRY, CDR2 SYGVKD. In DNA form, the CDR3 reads TGTGCCATCAGCGGAACGACTAGCGGGGGGACCTACGAGCAGTACTTC. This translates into CAISGTTSGGTYEQYF.

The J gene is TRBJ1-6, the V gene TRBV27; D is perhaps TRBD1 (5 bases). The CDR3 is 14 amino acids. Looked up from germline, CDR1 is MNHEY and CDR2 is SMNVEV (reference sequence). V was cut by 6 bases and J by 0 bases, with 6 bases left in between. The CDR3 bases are TGTGCCAGCAGCCAGGGCTCCTATAATTCACCCCTCCACTTT. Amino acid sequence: CASSQGSYNSPLHF.

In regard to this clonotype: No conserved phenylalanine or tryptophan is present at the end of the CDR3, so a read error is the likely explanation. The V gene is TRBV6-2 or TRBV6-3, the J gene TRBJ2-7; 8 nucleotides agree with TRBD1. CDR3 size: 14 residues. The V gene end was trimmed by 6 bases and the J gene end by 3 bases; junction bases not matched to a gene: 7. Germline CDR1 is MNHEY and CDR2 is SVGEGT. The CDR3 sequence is CASRGQGLHYEQYS. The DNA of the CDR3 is TGTGCCAGCAGAGGACAGGGATTACACTACGAGCAGTACTCC.

CDR3 nucleotides: TGCGCCAGCAGTGGGGGTTCGAATCAGCCCCAGCATTTT. It is translated as CASSGGSNQPQHF. The rearrangement uses TRBV10-2 and TRBJ1-5; D not resolved. Germline V CDR1 and CDR2: WSHSY, SAAADI. The CDR3 spans 13 residues. The V end was cut by 4 bases, the J end by 4 bases, with 8 bases between.

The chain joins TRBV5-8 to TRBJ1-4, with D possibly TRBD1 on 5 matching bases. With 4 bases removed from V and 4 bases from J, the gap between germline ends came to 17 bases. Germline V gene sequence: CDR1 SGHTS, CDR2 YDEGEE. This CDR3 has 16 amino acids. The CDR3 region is CASSRGAYGGNEKLFF. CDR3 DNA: TGTGCCAGCAGCCGGGGCGCGTATGGTGGTAATGAAAAACTGTTTTTT.

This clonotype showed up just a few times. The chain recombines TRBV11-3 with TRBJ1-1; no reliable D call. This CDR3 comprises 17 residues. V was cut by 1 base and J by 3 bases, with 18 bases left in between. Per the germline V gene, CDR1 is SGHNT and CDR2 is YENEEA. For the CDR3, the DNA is TGTGCCAGCAGCTTAGTTGATTGGGAGTCTTTGGACACTGAAGCTTTCTTT. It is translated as CASSLVDWESLDTEAFF.

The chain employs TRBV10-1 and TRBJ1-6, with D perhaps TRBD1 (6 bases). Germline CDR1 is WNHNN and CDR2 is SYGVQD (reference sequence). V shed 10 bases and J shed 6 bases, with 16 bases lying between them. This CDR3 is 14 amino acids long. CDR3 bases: TGCGCCACTCTAGGGGGTCCAATTAATTCACCCCTCCACTTT. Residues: CATLGGPINSPLHF.

The CDR3 DNA reads as TGTGCCAGCAAATCTGGGGGCTACTATGGCTACACCTTC. As protein: CASKSGGYYGYTF. The V call is TRBV2, the J call TRBJ1-2, with a possible D match to TRBD1 (6 bases). V shed 7 bases and J shed 3 bases, with 12 bases lying between them. Germline V gene data show CDR1 as SNHLY and CDR2 as FYNNEI. The CDR3 is made up of 13 amino acids.

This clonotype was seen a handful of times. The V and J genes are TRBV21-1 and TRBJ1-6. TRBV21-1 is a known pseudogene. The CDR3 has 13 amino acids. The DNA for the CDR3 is TGTGCCAGCAGCAAGAACACCTATTCACCCCTCCACTTT. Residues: CASSKNTYSPLHF.

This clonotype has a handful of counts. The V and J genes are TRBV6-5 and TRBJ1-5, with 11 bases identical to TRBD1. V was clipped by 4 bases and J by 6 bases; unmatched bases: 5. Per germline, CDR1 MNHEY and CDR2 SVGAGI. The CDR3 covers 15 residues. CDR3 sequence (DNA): TGTGCCAGCAGTTGGGGACAGGGGGGCGGTCAGCCCCAGCATTTT. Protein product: CASSWGQGGGQPQHF.

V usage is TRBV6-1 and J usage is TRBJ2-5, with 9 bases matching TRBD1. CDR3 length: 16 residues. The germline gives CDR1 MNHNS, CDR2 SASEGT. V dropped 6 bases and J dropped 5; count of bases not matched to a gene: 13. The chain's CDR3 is CASRRINRGLGETQYF. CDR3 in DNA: TGTGCCAGCAGGCGGATAAACAGGGGGCTAGGGGAGACCCAGTACTTC.

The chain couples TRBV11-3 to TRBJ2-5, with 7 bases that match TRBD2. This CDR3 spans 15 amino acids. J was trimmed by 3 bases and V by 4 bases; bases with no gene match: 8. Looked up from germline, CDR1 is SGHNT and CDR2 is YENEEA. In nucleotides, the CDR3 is TGTGCCAGCAGCTGGGGCAGGGAGGGTAAAGAGACCCAGTACTTC. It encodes CASSWGREGKETQYF.

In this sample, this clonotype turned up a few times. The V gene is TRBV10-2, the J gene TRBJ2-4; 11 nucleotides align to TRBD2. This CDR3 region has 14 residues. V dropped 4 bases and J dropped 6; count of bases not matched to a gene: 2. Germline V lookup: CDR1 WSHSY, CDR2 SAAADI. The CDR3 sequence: CASSASGGLNIQYF. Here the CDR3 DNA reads TGCGCCAGCAGTGCTAGCGGGGGGTTAAACATTCAGTACTTC.

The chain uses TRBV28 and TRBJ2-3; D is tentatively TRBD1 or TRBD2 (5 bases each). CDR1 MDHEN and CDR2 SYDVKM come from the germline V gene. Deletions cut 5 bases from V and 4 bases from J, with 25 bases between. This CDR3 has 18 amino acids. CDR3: CASSPRAGLRGKADTQYF. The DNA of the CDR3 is TGTGCCAGCAGTCCCCGAGCAGGGTTGAGAGGGAAGGCAGATACGCAGTATTTT.

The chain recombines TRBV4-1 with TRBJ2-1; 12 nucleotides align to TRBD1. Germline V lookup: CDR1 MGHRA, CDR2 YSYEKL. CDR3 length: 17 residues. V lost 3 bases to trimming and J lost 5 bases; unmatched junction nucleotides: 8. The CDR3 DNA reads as TGCGCCAGCAGCCATTATGTTCGGGACAGGGGGCACAATGAGCAGTTCTTC. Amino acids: CASSHYVRDRGHNEQFF.

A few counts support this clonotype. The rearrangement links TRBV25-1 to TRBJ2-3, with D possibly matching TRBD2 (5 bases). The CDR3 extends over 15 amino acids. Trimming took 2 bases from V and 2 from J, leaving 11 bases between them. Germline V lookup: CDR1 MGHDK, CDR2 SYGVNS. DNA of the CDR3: TGTGCCAGCAGTGAAGGAGGATTATCCACAGATACGCAGTATTTT. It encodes CASSEGGLSTDTQYF.

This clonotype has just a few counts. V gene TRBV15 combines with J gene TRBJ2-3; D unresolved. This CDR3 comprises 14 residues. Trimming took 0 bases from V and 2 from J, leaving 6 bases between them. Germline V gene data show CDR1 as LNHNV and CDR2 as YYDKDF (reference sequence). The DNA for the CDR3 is TGTGCCACCAGCAGAGAGGGCTCCACAGATACGCAGTATTTT. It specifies CATSREGSTDTQYF.